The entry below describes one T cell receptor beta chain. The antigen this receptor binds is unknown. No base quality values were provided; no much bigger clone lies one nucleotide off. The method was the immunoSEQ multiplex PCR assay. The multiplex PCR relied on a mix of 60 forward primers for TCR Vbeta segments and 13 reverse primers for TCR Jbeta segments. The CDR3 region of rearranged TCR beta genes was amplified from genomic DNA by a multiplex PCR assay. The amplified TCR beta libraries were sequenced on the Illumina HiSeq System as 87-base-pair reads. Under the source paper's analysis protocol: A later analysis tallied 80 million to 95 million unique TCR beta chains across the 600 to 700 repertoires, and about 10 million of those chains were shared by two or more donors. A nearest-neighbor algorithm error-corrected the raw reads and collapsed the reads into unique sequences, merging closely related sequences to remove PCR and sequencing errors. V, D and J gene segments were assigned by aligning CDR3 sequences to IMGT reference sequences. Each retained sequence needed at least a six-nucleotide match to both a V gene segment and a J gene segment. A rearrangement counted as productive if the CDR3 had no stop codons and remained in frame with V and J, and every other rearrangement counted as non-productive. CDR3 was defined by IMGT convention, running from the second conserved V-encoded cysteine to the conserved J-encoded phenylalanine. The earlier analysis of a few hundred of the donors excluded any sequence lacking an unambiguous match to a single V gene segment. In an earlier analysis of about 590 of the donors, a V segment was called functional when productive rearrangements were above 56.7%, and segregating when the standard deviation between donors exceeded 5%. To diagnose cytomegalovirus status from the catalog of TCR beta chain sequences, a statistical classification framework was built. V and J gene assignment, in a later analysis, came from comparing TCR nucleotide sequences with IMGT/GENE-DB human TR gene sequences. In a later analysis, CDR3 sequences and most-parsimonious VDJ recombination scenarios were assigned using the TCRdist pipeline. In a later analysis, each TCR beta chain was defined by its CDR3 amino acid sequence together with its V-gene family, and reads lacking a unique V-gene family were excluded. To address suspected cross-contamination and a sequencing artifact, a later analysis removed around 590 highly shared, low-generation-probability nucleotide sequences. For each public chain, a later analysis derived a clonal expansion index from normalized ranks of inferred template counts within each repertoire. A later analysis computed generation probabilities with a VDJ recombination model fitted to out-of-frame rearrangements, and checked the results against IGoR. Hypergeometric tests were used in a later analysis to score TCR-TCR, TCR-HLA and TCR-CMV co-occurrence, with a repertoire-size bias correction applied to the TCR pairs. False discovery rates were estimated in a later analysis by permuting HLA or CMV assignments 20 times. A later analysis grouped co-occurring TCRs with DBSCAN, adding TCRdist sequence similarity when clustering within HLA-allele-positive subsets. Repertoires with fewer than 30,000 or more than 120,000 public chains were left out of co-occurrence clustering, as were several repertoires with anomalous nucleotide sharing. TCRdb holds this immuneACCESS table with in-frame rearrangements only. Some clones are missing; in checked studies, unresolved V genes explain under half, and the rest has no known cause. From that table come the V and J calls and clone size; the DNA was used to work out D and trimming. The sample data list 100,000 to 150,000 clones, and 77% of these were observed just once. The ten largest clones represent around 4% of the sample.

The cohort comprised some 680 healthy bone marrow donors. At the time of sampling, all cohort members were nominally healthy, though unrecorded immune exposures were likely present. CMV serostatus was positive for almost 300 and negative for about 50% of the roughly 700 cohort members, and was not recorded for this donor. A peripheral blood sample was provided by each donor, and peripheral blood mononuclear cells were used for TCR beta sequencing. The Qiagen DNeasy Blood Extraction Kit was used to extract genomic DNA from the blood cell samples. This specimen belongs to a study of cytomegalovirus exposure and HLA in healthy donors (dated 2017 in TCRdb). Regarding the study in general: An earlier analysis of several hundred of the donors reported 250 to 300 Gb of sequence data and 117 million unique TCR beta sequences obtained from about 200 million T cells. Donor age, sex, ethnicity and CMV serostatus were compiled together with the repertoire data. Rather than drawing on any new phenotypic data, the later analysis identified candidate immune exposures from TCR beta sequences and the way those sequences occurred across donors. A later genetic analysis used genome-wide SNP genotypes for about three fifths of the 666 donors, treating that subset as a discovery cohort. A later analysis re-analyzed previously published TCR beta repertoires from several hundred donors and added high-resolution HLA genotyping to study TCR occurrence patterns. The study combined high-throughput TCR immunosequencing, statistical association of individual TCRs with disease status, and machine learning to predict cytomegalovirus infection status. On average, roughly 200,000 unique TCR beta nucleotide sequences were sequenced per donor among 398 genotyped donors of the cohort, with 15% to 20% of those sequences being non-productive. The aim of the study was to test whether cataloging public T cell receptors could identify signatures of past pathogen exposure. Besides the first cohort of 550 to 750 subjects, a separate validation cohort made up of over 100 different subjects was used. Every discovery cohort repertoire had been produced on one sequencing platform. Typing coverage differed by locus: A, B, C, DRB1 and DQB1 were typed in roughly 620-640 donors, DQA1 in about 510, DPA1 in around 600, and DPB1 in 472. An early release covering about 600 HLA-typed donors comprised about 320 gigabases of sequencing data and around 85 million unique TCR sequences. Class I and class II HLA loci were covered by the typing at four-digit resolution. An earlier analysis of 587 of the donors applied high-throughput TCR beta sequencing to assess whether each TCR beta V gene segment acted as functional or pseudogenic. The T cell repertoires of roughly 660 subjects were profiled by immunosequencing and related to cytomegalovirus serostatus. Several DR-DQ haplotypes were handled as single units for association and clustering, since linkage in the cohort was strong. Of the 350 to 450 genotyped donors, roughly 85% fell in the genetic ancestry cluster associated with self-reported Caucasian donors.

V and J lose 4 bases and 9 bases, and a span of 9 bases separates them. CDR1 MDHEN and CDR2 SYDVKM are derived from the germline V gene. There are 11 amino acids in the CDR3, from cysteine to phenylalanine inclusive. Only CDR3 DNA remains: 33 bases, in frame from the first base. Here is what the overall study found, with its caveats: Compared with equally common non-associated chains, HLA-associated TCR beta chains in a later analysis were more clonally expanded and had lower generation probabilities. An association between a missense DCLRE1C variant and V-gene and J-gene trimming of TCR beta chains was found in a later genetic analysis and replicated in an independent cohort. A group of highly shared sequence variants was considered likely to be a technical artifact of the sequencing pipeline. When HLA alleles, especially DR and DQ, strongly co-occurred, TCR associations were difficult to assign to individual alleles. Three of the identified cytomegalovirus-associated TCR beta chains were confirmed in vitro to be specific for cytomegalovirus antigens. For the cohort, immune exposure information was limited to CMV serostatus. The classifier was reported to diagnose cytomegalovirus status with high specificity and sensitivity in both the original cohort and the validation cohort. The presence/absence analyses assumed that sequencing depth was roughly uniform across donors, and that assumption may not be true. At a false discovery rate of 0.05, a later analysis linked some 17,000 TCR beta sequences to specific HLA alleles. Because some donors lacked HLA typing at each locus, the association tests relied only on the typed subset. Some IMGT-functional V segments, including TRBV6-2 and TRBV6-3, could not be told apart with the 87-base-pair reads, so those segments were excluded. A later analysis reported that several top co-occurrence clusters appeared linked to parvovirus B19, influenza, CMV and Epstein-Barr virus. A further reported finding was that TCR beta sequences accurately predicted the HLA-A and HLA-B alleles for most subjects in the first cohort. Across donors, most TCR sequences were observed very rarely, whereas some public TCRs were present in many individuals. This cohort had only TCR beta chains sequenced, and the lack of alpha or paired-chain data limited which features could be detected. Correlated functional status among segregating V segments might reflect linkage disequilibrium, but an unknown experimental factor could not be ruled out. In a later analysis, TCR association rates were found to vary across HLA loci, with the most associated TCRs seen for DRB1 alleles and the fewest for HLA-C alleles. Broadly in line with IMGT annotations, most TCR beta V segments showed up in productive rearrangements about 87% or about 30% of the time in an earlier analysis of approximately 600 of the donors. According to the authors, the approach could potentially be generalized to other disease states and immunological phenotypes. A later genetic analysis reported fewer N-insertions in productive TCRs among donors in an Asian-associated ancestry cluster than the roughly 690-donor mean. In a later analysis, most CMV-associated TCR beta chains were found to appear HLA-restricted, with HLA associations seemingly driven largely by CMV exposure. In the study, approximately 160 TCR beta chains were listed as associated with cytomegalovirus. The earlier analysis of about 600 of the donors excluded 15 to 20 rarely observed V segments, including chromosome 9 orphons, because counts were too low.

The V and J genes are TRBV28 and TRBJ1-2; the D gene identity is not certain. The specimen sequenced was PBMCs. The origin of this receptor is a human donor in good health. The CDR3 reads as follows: CASSSGLSYTF. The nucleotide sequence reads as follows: TGTGCCAGCAGTTCGGGTCTGAGCTACACCTTC.